Presented here are 26 T cell receptor delta chains from one specimen sequenced in a study of gamma-delta chains in newborns, infants, children. TCRdb fed the reads into CATT to redo clone calling. The sample lists 3,000 to 4,000 delta-chain clones, just under 0.3% occurring once. The specimen was blood. Receptor source: a child who was a newborn, infant or young child, either healthy, febrile or measles-vaccinated (not recorded which).

This clone was seen more than once but under ten times. TCRdb's entry gives the protein of a much larger clone, which mismatches this DNA's translation at residue 3, likely from a read error; the protein reported here is translated from the DNA. The chain combines TRDV2 with TRDJ3; TRDD3 matches 8 bases. CDR3 length: 19 amino acids. Germline V gene data show CDR1 as GEAIGNYY and CDR2 as EKD. The chain's CDR3 is CARDKVLGGSSWDTRQMFF. The DNA of the CDR3 is TGTGCCCGTGACAAAGTACTGGGGGGGAGCTCCTGGGACACCCGACAGATGTTTTTC.

With regard to this clone: A far larger clone is off by one base, so a read error is likely. Other DNA sequences in this specimen translate into the identical CDR3. The chain carries TRDV2 and TRDJ3, with D possibly being TRDD3 (5 bases). Germline CDR1 and CDR2: GEAIGNYY and EKD. This CDR3 spans 18 amino acids. CDR3 region: CACDTWGPSSWDTRQMFF. CDR3 DNA sequence: TGTGCCTGTGACACTTGGGGACCTAGCTCCTGGGACACCCGCCAGATGTTTTTC.

On this clone itself: Given a far larger clone just one base away, this is likely a sequencing read error. The same CDR3 is also encoded by other DNA sequences in this sample. The chain couples TRDV2 to TRDJ3, with 8 nucleotides matching TRDD3. This CDR3 comprises 18 residues. Germline loops: CDR1 GEAIGNYY, CDR2 EKD. V lost 0 bases to trimming and J lost 4 bases; unmatched junction nucleotides: 7. CDR3 nucleotide sequence: TGTGCCTGTGACACCGTCTGGGGGAGCTCTTGGGACACCCGACAGATGTTTTTC. It yields the protein CACDTVWGSSWDTRQMFF.

Worth noting for this clone: The protein TCRdb lists belongs to a much larger clone and differs from this DNA's translation at residue 13, which points to a read error; the protein shown is made from the DNA. V and J are TRDV2 and TRDJ3; 7 nucleotides align to TRDD3. Germline assignment: CDR1 GEAIGNYY and CDR2 EKD. The CDR3 consists of 15 residues. This CDR3 is CACDWGTWDTRQTFF. CDR3 nucleotide sequence: TGTGCCTGTGACTGGGGGACCTGGGACACCCGACAGACGTTTTTC.

This clone appeared a few times. Since a far larger clone is one base different, this is likely a read error. Other DNA sequences in this specimen translate into the identical CDR3. The chain is built from TRDV2 and TRDJ3, with 11 bases aligning to TRDD3. The CDR3 covers 19 residues. Per the germline V gene, CDR1 is GEAIGNYY and CDR2 is EKD. The CDR3, as DNA: TGTGCCTGTGACATGGTACTGGGGGATATTTCCCGGGACACTCGACAGATGTTTTTC. Translating gives CACDMVLGDISRDTRQMFF.

By sample fraction, this clone is large (0.1 to 1%). Within the sample, other DNA sequences also encode this same CDR3. The chain combines TRDV2 with TRDJ4; 11 nucleotides agree with TRDD3. The CDR3 runs to 14 residues. Looked up from germline, CDR1 is GEAIGNYY and CDR2 is EKD. Trimming took 3 bases from V and 2 from J; bases not matched to a gene: 4. CDR3 nucleotide sequence: TGTGCCTGTGACCCTCTGGGGGATACAAGACCCCTGATCTTT. Translating gives CACDPLGDTRPLIF.

In its sample, this clone was seen a few times. TCRdb's entry gives the protein of a much larger clone, which mismatches this DNA's translation at residue 7, likely from a read error; the protein reported here is translated from the DNA. V and J are TRDV2 and TRDJ3; 13 bases align to TRDD3. The junction had 7 bases not matched to a gene; V was cut back by 3 bases and J by 0 bases. Germline V gene lookup returns CDR1 GEAIGNYY and CDR2 EKD. This CDR3 comprises 20 residues. CDR3 loop: CACDSPTGGYVSWDTRQMFF. DNA of the CDR3: TGTGCCTGTGACTCTCCCACTGGGGGATACGTCTCCTGGGACACCCGACAGATGTTTTTC.

This clone was seen many times. A read error may explain this, as a much larger clone is one base away. This specimen includes other DNA sequences encoding the same CDR3. This chain joins TRDV2 and TRDJ3, with 13 nucleotides matching TRDD3. The CDR3 has 20 residues. CDR1 GEAIGNYY and CDR2 EKD come from the germline V gene. The CDR3 DNA is TGTGCCTGTGACCGAGTACTGGGGGATACGAGCTCCTGGGACACCCGCCAGATGTTTTTC. Translated: CACDRVLGDTSSWDTRQMFF.

Comment on this clone: A far bigger clonotype differs at one base, so this is likely a read error. Other DNA sequences in the same sample also yield this CDR3. The chain links TRDV2 to TRDJ3; TRDD3 agrees at 9 bases. V dropped 3 bases and J dropped 0; count of bases not matched to a gene: 14. Germline CDR1 reads GEAIGNYY; CDR2 reads EKD. This CDR3 has 21 amino acids. CDR3 DNA: TGTGCCTGTGACGCCGAGTCCTTACTGGGGGAGAGCTCCTGGGACACCCGACAGATGTTTTTC. This sequence encodes CACDAESLLGESSWDTRQMFF.

This clone was observed a few times. The protein that TCRdb holds for this DNA derives from a much larger clone and differs from the translated DNA at residue 6, which likely indicates a read error; the protein shown here is translated from the DNA. The chain joins TRDV2 to TRDJ3, with 10 positions matching TRDD3. V shed 2 bases and J 0 bases; nucleotides not matched to a gene: 9. From germline, CDR1 is GEAIGNYY and CDR2 EKD. The CDR3 runs 20 residues. The CDR3 protein is CACDKHWGIPSSWDTRQMFF. The CDR3 nucleotides are TGTGCCTGTGACAAGCACTGGGGGATCCCCAGCTCCTGGGACACCCGACAGATGTTTTTC.

This clone has a count of ten or more. A single base is all that separates this from a far larger clone, so a read error is likely. The V call is TRDV2, the J call TRDJ3; 10 nucleotides line up with TRDD3. The CDR3 contains 20 residues. Unmatched junction bases numbered 12, after V lost 3 bases and J lost 2 bases. Germline assignment: CDR1 GEAIGNYY and CDR2 EKD. This chain's CDR3 is CACDARWGIPGAWDTRQMFF. CDR3 in DNA: TGTGCCTGTGACGCACGATGGGGGATACCAGGCGCCTGGGACACCCGACAGATGTTTTTC.

This clone was found a few times. A far bigger clonotype differs at one base, so this is likely a read error. This specimen includes other DNA sequences encoding the same CDR3. The gene calls are TRDV2 and TRDJ2; 9 bases match TRDD3. Per germline, CDR1 GEAIGNYY and CDR2 EKD. The CDR3 runs to 16 residues. The CDR3 reads CACDTTGGALTAQLFF. The CDR3 region has the DNA TGTGCCTGTGACACTACTGGGGGAGCTTTGACAGCCCAACTCTTCTTT.

This clone ranks as medium-sized. Other DNA sequences within the sample encode an identical CDR3. The chain couples TRDV3 to TRDJ2; 11 nucleotides match TRDD3. J lost 0 bases, V lost 2 bases, and 20 bases had no gene match. The CDR3 covers 21 residues. Germline CDR1 reads TVYSNPD; CDR2 reads GDNSRS (reference sequence). The CDR3 sequence: CAFGLPKSSNWGIALTAQLFF. The DNA for the CDR3 is TGTGCCTTTGGCCTTCCTAAGTCATCGAACTGGGGGATAGCTTTGACAGCACAACTCTTCTTT. The full variable domain, completed using reference TRDV3 and TRDJ2, is CDKVTQSSPDQTVASGSEVVLLCTYDTVYSNPDLFWYRIRPDYSFQFVFYGDNSRSEGADFTQGRFSVKHILTQKAFHLVISPVRTEDSATYYCAFGLPKSSNWGIALTAQLFFGKGTQLIVEP.

As regards this clone: TCRdb attributes to this sequence the protein of a much larger clone, which differs from the DNA translation at residue 6; a read error is likely, and the protein displayed is translated from the DNA. The genes are TRAV29/DV5 and TRDJ3; D uncertain. V was pared by 2 bases and J by 0 bases, with 9 bases between. Germline V gene sequence: CDR1 NSMFDY, CDR2 ISSIKDK. This CDR3 has 16 amino acids. The CDR3 protein is CAASGRYSWDTRQMFF. The CDR3 nucleotides are TGTGCAGCAAGTGGGAGATACTCCTGGGACACCCGACAGATGTTTTTC.

This clone showed up just a few times. TCRdb has a much larger clone's protein, which differs at residue 18 from the translation of this DNA, likely because of a read error; what is shown is the protein translated from the DNA. The genes are TRDV1 and TRDJ1; TRDD3 agrees at 9 bases. CDR1 and CDR2 (germline): TSWWSYY, QGS. The CDR3 contains 21 residues. The CDR3 nucleotides are TGTGCTCTTGGGGAACTGGCCTTCCGTTTACTGGGGGAAACGTACACCGATAGACTCATCTTT. Residues: CALGELAFRLLGETYTDRLIF.

This clone is labeled medium-sized (0.01 to 0.1%). This probably arose from a read error, given a far larger clone one base away. V and J are TRDV2 and TRDJ2; 11 bases line up with TRDD3. Germline V gene data show CDR1 as GEAIGNYY and CDR2 as EKD. The length of the CDR3 is 16 residues. The J segment lost 0 bases and the V segment lost 5 bases, leaving 4 bases of the junction unmatched. For the CDR3, the DNA is TGTGCCTGTGGCATACTGGGGGATACTTTGACAGCACAACTCTTCTTT. This encodes CACGILGDTLTAQLFF.

In the case of this clone: A far larger clone is one nucleotide away, so this likely arose from a read error. Other DNA sequences in the same sample also yield this CDR3. This chain links TRDV2 with TRDJ3, with TRDD3 matching over 10 bases. The CDR3 loop spans 20 amino acids. Germline values: CDR1 GEAIGNYY, CDR2 EKD. As DNA, the CDR3 is TGCGCCTGTGACACCGTACTGGGGGATCAGGGTGCTTGGGACACCCGACAGATGTTTTTC. This codes for CACDTVLGDQGAWDTRQMFF.

This clone was seen a few times. A far larger clone is off by one base, so a read error is likely. The sample carries other DNA sequences with the same CDR3. This rearrangement joins TRDV2 to TRDJ3, with D maybe TRDD3 (6 bases). CDR1 GEAIGNYY and CDR2 EKD come from the germline V gene. This CDR3 has 19 residues. As DNA, the CDR3 is TGTGCCTGTGACACCGCGGGGGGACCAAGCTCCTGGGACACCCGGCAGATGTTTTTC. Residues: CACDTAGGPSSWDTRQMFF.

A remark on this clone: A read error likely explains why the TCRdb protein, taken from a much larger clone, differs from this DNA's translation at residue 6; the protein shown is translated from the DNA. The chain is built from TRAV29/DV5 and TRDJ3, with 10 bases that match TRDD3. The V gene's germline CDR1 is NSMFDY and CDR2 ISSIKDK. V lost 0 bases and J lost 2; bases outside the gene matches: 17. The CDR3 has 22 residues. CDR3 nucleotides: TGTGCAGCAAGCGGGGATCGACTGGGGGATCTCCTTCGGGCCTGGGACACCCGACAGATGTTTTTC. It codes for CAASGDRLGDLLRAWDTRQMFF.

Notes on this clone: The protein TCRdb lists belongs to a much larger clone and differs from this DNA's translation at residue 18, which points to a read error; the protein shown is made from the DNA. This sequence joins TRDV2 and TRDJ3; 10 bases match TRDD3. There are 20 residues in the CDR3. Germline values: CDR1 GEAIGNYY, CDR2 EKD. CDR3 nucleotide sequence: TGTGCCTGTGACAAGTACTGGGGGATCCCCAGCTCCTGGGACACCCGACAGACGTTTTTC. This sequence encodes CACDKYWGIPSSWDTRQTFF.

The sample holds a few counts of this clone. This likely came from a read error, as a far larger clone is one base away. J is TRDJ2 and V is TRDV2, with D unclear. Trimming shortened V by 2 bases and J by 1 base, and 10 bases separated the two germline ends. Looked up from germline, CDR1 is GEAIGNYY and CDR2 is EKD. The CDR3 extends over 15 amino acids. The CDR3 DNA follows: TGTGCCTGTGACATACTGAGGGATTTGACAGCACAACTCTTCTTT. It yields the protein CACDILRDLTAQLFF.

This clone was seen only a few times. The protein given by TCRdb reflects a much larger clone and differs at residue 18 from this DNA's translation, likely from a read error; the protein shown is the DNA's translation. The V and J genes are TRDV2 and TRDJ2, with 8 bases matching TRDD3. Germline V gene sequence: CDR1 GEAIGNYY, CDR2 EKD. This CDR3 has 20 residues. CDR3 sequence reads: CACDATPGTGGFALTAQPFF. The CDR3 coding sequence is TGTGCCTGTGACGCAACTCCCGGTACTGGGGGCTTCGCTTTGACAGCACAACCCTTCTTT.

This clone was recorded a few times. This may be a read error, as it is one base from a much larger clone. The J gene is TRDJ3, the V gene TRDV2, with 8 bases matching TRDD3. The CDR3 contains 21 residues. After removal of 5 bases from V and 0 bases from J, the junction contained 17 bases not matched to a gene. CDR1 is GEAIGNYY, CDR2 EKD, per germline. The DNA for the CDR3 is TGTGCCTGTGGCACGCCGGGGGATAGAGGAGGGGGCTCCTGGGACACCCGACAGATGTTTTTC. This encodes CACGTPGDRGGGSWDTRQMFF.

As regards this clone: It differs at one base from a far larger clone, so likely a read error. The same CDR3 arises from other DNA sequences in this sample as well. The chain has TRDV2 and TRDJ3; 8 nucleotides align to TRDD3. The CDR3 sequence is 18 residues long. Germline V gives CDR1 GEAIGNYY, CDR2 EKD. The CDR3 sequence is CACDTWGTSSWDTRQMFF. The CDR3 nucleotides are TGCGCCTGTGACACCTGGGGGACGAGCTCCTGGGACACCCGACAGATGTTTTTC.

Notes on this clone: TCRdb attributes to this sequence the protein of a much larger clone, which differs from the DNA translation at residue 8; a read error is likely, and the protein displayed is translated from the DNA. The chain recombines TRDV2 with TRDJ2, with 7 positions matching TRDD3. The J segment lost 4 bases and the V segment lost 0 bases, leaving 1 base of the junction unmatched. Germline CDR1 is GEAIGNYY and CDR2 is EKD. This CDR3 contains 14 residues. CDR3 sequence (DNA): TGTGCCTGTGACACCTGGGGGACGACAGCACAACTCTTCTTT. It is translated as CACDTWGTTAQLFF.

This clone was observed a few times. A read error is the likely source, as a far larger clone sits one nucleotide away. The chain joins TRDV2 to TRDJ3; D might be TRDD3 (6 bases). Germline lookup yields CDR1 GEAIGNYY and CDR2 EKD. The ends were cut back, 0 bases at V and 0 bases at J, with 8 bases in the middle. The CDR3 covers 17 residues. CDR3 DNA: TGTGCCTGTGACACCCGGGGGAGCTCCTGGGACACCCGACAGATGTTTTTC. Amino acid sequence: CACDTRGSSWDTRQMFF.